These 30 T cell receptor beta chains originate from one sample sequenced in a study of cytomegalovirus exposure and HLA in healthy donors. Vbeta (60) and Jbeta (13) primers were used in the PCR. The method was immunoSEQ multiplex PCR; TCRdb's version includes in-frame clones alone and lacks a portion of them. The sample includes more than 95,000 clones, about 83% of them seen just once. The sample comprised PBMCs. The receptors shown here come from a man aged 18 to 35 in good health and CMV-seronegative.

The chain has TRBV9 and TRBJ2-7, with 9 bases matching TRBD1. Trimming took 3 bases from V and 5 from J; bases not matched to a gene: 6. From germline, CDR1 is SGDLS and CDR2 YYNGEE. CDR3 length equals 14 residues. The CDR3 reads CASSGGTGPHEQYF. The CDR3 DNA sequence: TGTGCCAGCAGCGGTGGGACAGGGCCCCACGAGCAGTACTTC.

This clone came up a few times. The chain recombines TRBV28 with TRBJ2-3, with TRBD1 as a possible D gene (6 bases). The germline CDR1 and CDR2 sequences are MDHEN and SYDVKM. V dropped 4 bases and J dropped 6 bases, with 14 bases sitting between them. The CDR3 covers 14 residues. This CDR3 reads CASSSHDRRDTQYF. For the CDR3, the DNA is TGTGCCAGCAGTTCCCACGACAGGAGGGATACGCAGTATTTT.

The gene calls are TRBV21-1 and TRBJ2-7; the table's TRBD1 call for D was not verified on the DNA. TRBV21-1 is designated a pseudogene. This CDR3 is 12 amino acids long. CDR3 DNA sequence: TGTGCCAGCAGCATCAGGGGATGCGAGCAGTACTTC. This encodes CASSIRGCEQYF.

The J gene is TRBJ2-2, the V gene TRBV4-3, with 8 bases aligning to TRBD2. CDR3 length equals 17 residues. CDR1 is LGHNA and CDR2 is YSLEER in the germline V gene. The V and J ends lost 1 base and 1 base, in that order; junction bases with no gene match: 5. Here the CDR3 reads CASSQVPTSGNTGELFF. In DNA form, the CDR3 reads TGCGCCAGCAGCCAAGTCCCAACTAGCGGGAACACCGGGGAGCTGTTTTTT.

CDR3 sequence (DNA): TGCGCCAGCAGCCAGGAATTTTGGCAGGGGGCGAAAGAGCAGTACTTC. This codes for CASSQEFWQGAKEQYF. The chain carries TRBV4-3 and TRBJ2-7; 8 bases line up with TRBD1. Germline trimming cut 3 bases from V and 7 bases from J; bases unmatched to any gene: 14. This CDR3 spans 16 amino acids. From germline, CDR1 is LGHNA and CDR2 YSLEER.

This chain connects TRBV12-2 to TRBJ2-7; the DNA was not compared with TRBD2, the D call given in the table. TRBV12-2 is a listed pseudogene. The CDR3 covers 15 residues. The chain's CDR3 is CASRLAGGPLYEQYF. CDR3 bases: TGTGCAAGTCGCTTAGCGGGAGGGCCCCTCTACGAGCAGTACTTC.

This chain links TRBV9 with TRBJ2-5, with TRBD2 identical over 9 bases. CDR3 size: 17 residues. Germline loops: CDR1 SGDLS, CDR2 YYNGEE. J was trimmed by 2 bases and V by 4 bases; bases with no gene match: 12. CDR3 coding DNA: TGTGCCAGCAGCCCCCCTGTAGCGGGAGTTTGGCAAGAGACCCAGTACTTC. Translating gives CASSPPVAGVWQETQYF.

To note about this clone: The same CDR3 arises from other DNA sequences in this sample as well. The chain is built from TRBV7-9 and TRBJ1-1; no definite D call. V was cut by 2 bases and J by 5 bases, with 12 bases left in between. The CDR3 totals 14 residues. The germline V gene has CDR1 SEHNR and CDR2 FQNEAQ (reference sequence). The CDR3 DNA reads as TGTGCCAGCAGCTTACAAGATAGAGGTACTGAAGCTTTCTTT. The encoded protein is CASSLQDRGTEAFF.

The rearrangement joins TRBV11-1 to TRBJ2-5, with D tentatively TRBD2 (6 bases). Trimming pared 5 bases from V and 2 bases from J, leaving 12 bases between. This CDR3 has 14 residues. Germline assignment: CDR1 SGHAT and CDR2 FQDESV (reference sequence). This CDR3 reads CASSGRLIQETQYF. DNA of the CDR3: TGTGCCAGCAGCGGGAGGCTGATTCAAGAGACCCAGTACTTC.

The gene calls are TRBV30 and TRBJ1-2; weak D call: TRBD1 (6 bases). Trimming cost V 3 bases and J 4 bases, with 12 bases left between them. CDR3 length equals 13 residues. Germline CDR1 is GTSNPN and CDR2 is SVGIG (reference sequence). CDR3 loop: CAWSTGFGYGYTF. Here the CDR3 DNA reads TGTGCCTGGAGCACAGGGTTTGGCTATGGCTACACCTTC.

The V and J genes are TRBV6-5 and TRBJ1-1; 8 nucleotides line up with TRBD1. V shed 4 bases and J 1 base; nucleotides not matched to a gene: 5. Germline V CDR1 and CDR2: MNHEY, SVGAGI. The CDR3 covers 15 residues. CDR3 nucleotide sequence: TGTGCCAGCAGTTTACAGGGGGGGTCGAACACTGAAGCTTTCTTT. Translation: CASSLQGGSNTEAFF.

The CDR3 loop is CASSLRVSYEQYF. The DNA for the CDR3 is TGCGCCAGCAGTCTGAGGGTCTCCTACGAGCAGTACTTC. The V and J genes are TRBV4-3 and TRBJ2-7, with D tentatively TRBD2 (5 bases). CDR3 length: 13 residues. Germline V gene data show CDR1 as LGHNA and CDR2 as YSLEER. V shed 6 bases and J shed 0 bases, with 9 bases lying between them.

J is TRBJ2-1 and V is TRBV5-4, with TRBD2 matching over 11 bases. Trimming cost V 4 bases and J 7 bases; bases outside gene matches: 4. This CDR3 region has 14 residues. The V gene's germline CDR1 is SGHNT and CDR2 YYREEE (reference sequence). CDR3 in amino acids: CASSRTSGLNEQFF. CDR3 DNA sequence: TGTGCCAGCAGCAGGACTAGCGGGCTGAATGAGCAGTTCTTC. The full variable domain, in which reference TRBV5-4 and TRBJ2-1 provide the parts outside the CDR3, is ETGVTQSPTHLIKTRGQQVTLRCSSQSGHNTVSWYQQALGQGPQFIFQYYREEENGRGNFPPRFSGLQFPNYSSELNVNALELDDSALYLCASSRTSGLNEQFFGPGTRLTVL.

This clone appeared once. The chain combines TRBV29-1 with TRBJ2-1; TRBD1 matches 8 bases. CDR3 length: 12 amino acids. After removal of 4 bases from V and 7 bases from J, the junction contained 3 bases not matched to a gene. Germline V gene sequence: CDR1 SQVTM, CDR2 ANQGSEA. CDR3 sequence (DNA): TGCAGCGTTGTGACAGGGGTGAATGAGCAGTTCTTC. Translated, it gives CSVVTGVNEQFF.

V usage is TRBV28 and J usage is TRBJ1-2, with 9 positions matching TRBD1. The ends lost 2 bases at V and 7 bases at J; junction bases unmatched: 17. Per germline, CDR1 MDHEN and CDR2 SYDVKM. The CDR3 contains 18 residues. The CDR3 here is CASSLEEGSLGTGSGYTF. CDR3 nucleotide sequence: TGTGCCAGCAGTTTAGAAGAGGGGAGCCTCGGGACAGGGAGTGGCTACACCTTC.

The rearrangement uses TRBV11-2 and TRBJ2-5; D is possibly TRBD2 (6 bases). The V gene's germline CDR1 is SGHAT and CDR2 FQNNGV. The V end was cut by 0 bases, the J end by 4 bases, with 18 bases between. The CDR3 is made up of 17 amino acids. CDR3 coding DNA: TGTGCCAGCAGCTTAGATCGCAATGGGGCCGGGGGAGAGACCCAGTACTTC. This sequence encodes CASSLDRNGAGGETQYF.

This chain connects TRBV27 to TRBJ1-4; 9 bases are a match to TRBD1. This CDR3 contains 14 residues. V dropped 4 bases and J dropped 6; count of bases not matched to a gene: 3. Germline assignment: CDR1 MNHEY and CDR2 SMNVEV (reference sequence). CDR3 loop: CASSYTGGHEKLFF. DNA for the CDR3: TGTGCCAGCAGTTACACAGGGGGCCATGAAAAACTGTTTTTT.

The chain couples TRBV7-6 to TRBJ2-7, with 7 bases identical to TRBD2. The germline CDR1 and CDR2 sequences are SGHVS and FNYEAQ. The CDR3 sequence is 14 residues long. Trimming removed 5 bases from V and 7 bases from J; junction bases left unmatched: 11. CDR3 residues: CASSPGGSGREQYF. The CDR3 bases are TGTGCCAGCAGCCCGGGAGGTTCAGGCAGGGAGCAGTACTTC.

V usage is TRBV30 and J usage is TRBJ1-1; no firm D call. From germline, CDR1 is GTSNPN and CDR2 SVGIG (reference sequence). The CDR3 spans 16 residues. Deletions cut 6 bases from V and 8 bases from J, with 28 bases between. The CDR3 reads CACNPESASRRAEAFF. The CDR3 bases are TGTGCCTGTAACCCTGAATCAGCGAGCCGGAGGGCAGAAGCTTTCTTT. Looking up the rest from reference TRBV30 and TRBJ1-1 gives the full variable domain: SQTIHQWPATLVQPVGSPLSLECTVEGTSNPNLYWYRQAAGRGLQLLFYSVGIGQISSEVPQNLSASRPQDRQFILSSKKLLLSDSGFYLCACNPESASRRAEAFFGQGTRLTVV.

V gene TRBV6-5 combines with J gene TRBJ2-7, with a tentative D call TRBD1 (5 bases). In germline, CDR1 is MNHEY, CDR2 SVGAGI. The CDR3 runs 14 residues. Trimming stripped 4 bases from V and 0 bases from J, with 10 bases between. This CDR3 reads CASSSTASSYEQYF. The CDR3 bases are TGTGCCAGCAGTTCGACAGCTTCCTCCTACGAGCAGTACTTC.

The rearrangement uses TRBV30 and TRBJ2-1, with 11 nucleotides matching TRBD2. The germline V gene encodes CDR1 GTSNPN and CDR2 SVGIG (reference sequence). Unmatched junction bases numbered 5, after V lost 1 base and J lost 6 bases. The CDR3 has 15 residues. CDR3 bases: TGTGCCTGGAGTGCTGGGCTAGCGGGAGGCAATGAGCAGTTCTTC. Amino acids: CAWSAGLAGGNEQFF.

This clone is medium-sized (0.01 to 0.1%) by share. In the same sample, other DNA sequences code for this CDR3. V is TRBV13 and J is TRBJ2-3; 7 nucleotides line up with TRBD2. The junction had 8 bases not matched to a gene; V was cut back by 2 bases and J by 3 bases. The CDR3 extends over 16 amino acids. The germline V gene has CDR1 PRHDT and CDR2 FYEKMQ (reference sequence). The CDR3 sequence is CASSLNPAGRTDTQYF. The CDR3 bases are TGTGCCAGCAGCTTAAATCCAGCGGGGAGGACAGATACGCAGTATTTT.

CDR3 protein: CASSMGQAPNEQYF. The CDR3 nucleotides read TGTGCCAGTAGTATGGGCCAGGCACCTAACGAGCAGTACTTC. The chain employs TRBV19 and TRBJ2-7; D is unresolved. Trimming took off 3 bases at V and 5 bases at J, with 14 bases between the two ends. The CDR3 consists of 14 residues. Germline CDR1 LNHDA, CDR2 SQIVND (reference sequence).

J is TRBJ2-5 and V is TRBV20-1; no clear D gene. The CDR3 runs to 11 residues. CDR1 is DFQATT and CDR2 is SNEGSKA in the germline V gene (reference sequence). V was clipped by 5 bases and J by 4 bases, with 8 bases between them. The CDR3 DNA follows: TGCAGTGCTTCGCGCGTAGAGACCCAGTACTTC. Protein sequence: CSASRVETQYF.

This sequence joins TRBV7-2 and TRBJ2-3; 10 bases match TRBD2. Germline V gene lookup returns CDR1 SGHTA and CDR2 FQGNSA. After removal of 3 bases from V and 4 bases from J, the junction contained 13 bases not matched to a gene. The CDR3 length is 18 residues. The chain's CDR3 is CASSFSSQAGGGPDTQYF. Here the CDR3 DNA reads TGTGCCAGCAGCTTCAGTTCCCAAGCGGGGGGGGGCCCAGATACGCAGTATTTT.

V gene TRBV5-1 combines with J gene TRBJ1-4; possibly TRBD1 for D (5 bases). Deletions cut 7 bases from V and 4 bases from J, with 11 bases between. This CDR3 is 13 amino acids long. Germline loops: CDR1 SGHRS, CDR2 YFSETQ. The CDR3 loop reads CASSRGGNEKLFF. For the CDR3, the DNA is TGCGCCAGCTCTCGGGGGGGTAATGAAAAACTGTTTTTT.

Note on this clone: Other DNA sequences of this sample code for an identical CDR3. This chain uses TRBV6-5 with TRBJ1-1; the match to TRBD1 covers 7 bases. V shed 2 bases and J 1 base; nucleotides not matched to a gene: 1. In germline, CDR1 is MNHEY, CDR2 SVGAGI. The CDR3 extends over 14 amino acids. The chain's CDR3 is CASSYRDRNTEAFF. CDR3 in DNA: TGTGCCAGCAGTTACCGGGACAGGAACACTGAAGCTTTCTTT.

This clone was seen once. In DNA, the CDR3 is TGTGCCAGCAGCTTAGCAGGGACAATCGGCTACACCTTC. Its protein is CASSLAGTIGYTF. This chain links TRBV7-9 with TRBJ1-2, with D perhaps matching TRBD1 (6 bases). Trimming stripped 0 bases from V and 8 bases from J, with 10 bases between. CDR1 is SEHNR and CDR2 is FQNEAQ in the germline V gene (reference sequence). This CDR3 is 13 amino acids long.

This chain links TRBV7-2 with TRBJ2-5; D might be TRBD1 (5 bases). Near its end, the DNA agrees better with TRBJ2-7, so the J call may be wrong. CDR3 length: 16 amino acids. In germline, CDR1 is SGHTA, CDR2 FQGNSA. The CDR3: CASSPSVSRATYEQYF. The DNA of the CDR3 is TGTGCCAGCAGCCCCTCAGTATCCAGGGCCACCTACGAGCAGTACTTC.

V gene TRBV11-2 combines with J gene TRBJ1-2; 9 positions match TRBD1. Germline V gene sequence: CDR1 SGHAT, CDR2 FQNNGV. This CDR3 has 14 amino acids. The V and J ends lost 2 bases and 6 bases, in that order; junction bases with no gene match: 4. DNA for the CDR3: TGTGCCAGCAGCTTATCCGGACAGGGGCATGGCTACACCTTC. Translation: CASSLSGQGHGYTF.